This TCR beta chain derives from a study of blood T cell repertoires in COVID-19. Study-wide background: Samples came from the United States, Italy and Spain, spanning acute and convalescent COVID-19. PBMCs, B-cell-depleted T cells, or T cells were the source of the cDNA or gDNA that made up the material.

Assay: immunoSEQ multiplex PCR; the TCRdb copy retains only in-frame clones and omits some. The data contain about 53,000 clones, roughly 88% of them singletons. Germline-derived CDR1 and CDR2 are SSHAT and FNYEAQ (reference sequence). The CDR3 is 14 residues long. The V call is TRBV7-7, the J call TRBJ1-5; D ambiguous. Sequenced sample: peripheral blood. The sequence derives from an elderly man with acute or convalescent COVID-19. In nucleotides, the CDR3 is TGTGACGGGAGAGGGCTCGACGGCAATCAGCCCCAGCATTTT. Protein sequence: CDGRGLDGNQPQHF.